The 10 T cell receptor beta chains reported below all come from one sample, sequenced in a study of type 1 regulatory T cells. Antigens for these TCRs are unknown. TCRdb recomputed calls from the reads with MiXCR, one row per CDR3 protein. The sample carries roughly 68,000 distinct CDR3 sequences, about 62% recorded once. Sequencing was performed on cultured T cells, either the whole culture or a sorted T cell fraction (not recorded which). Subset: Tr1-enriched cell product generated in vitro against host alloantigens. The source is a human donor in good health.

J is TRBJ2-5 and V is TRBV6-2 or TRBV6-3; no definite D call. There are 12 residues in the CDR3. CDR1 MNHEY and CDR2 SVGEGT come from the germline V gene. V gave up 5 bases and J gave up 0 bases, with 4 bases separating them. The CDR3: CASSQNQETQYF. The CDR3 DNA follows: TGTGCCAGCAGTCAGAACCAAGAGACCCAGTACTTC.

This clonotype was counted only a few times. V and J are TRBV6-1 and TRBJ2-5; unclear D gene. The CDR3 loop spans 14 amino acids. From germline, CDR1 is MNHNS and CDR2 SASEGT. Trimming stripped 1 base from V and 5 bases from J, with 11 bases between. In DNA form, the CDR3 reads TGTGCCAGCAGTGAAGGGCCAGCACGGGAGACCCAGTACTTC. Protein: CASSEGPARETQYF.

The chain uses TRBV7-3 and TRBJ2-1; no definite D call. The V gene's germline CDR1 is SGHTA and CDR2 FQGTGA. V was trimmed by 0 bases and J by 6 bases, leaving 6 bases between them. The CDR3 sequence is 13 residues long. CDR3 sequence: CASSLTPLNEQFF. As DNA, the CDR3 is TGTGCCAGCAGCTTAACACCCCTCAATGAGCAGTTCTTC.

The table lists this clonotype with a few counts. The genes are TRBV5-1 and TRBJ2-3, with 8 bases aligning to TRBD1. J was trimmed by 5 bases and V by 0 bases; bases with no gene match: 8. The CDR3 is made up of 16 amino acids. Germline V gene data show CDR1 as SGHRS and CDR2 as YFSETQ. The CDR3 nucleotides read TGCGCCAGCAGCTTGGCCGGACAGGGAGGTCAAGATACGCAGTATTTT. This codes for CASSLAGQGGQDTQYF.

V gene TRBV15 combines with J gene TRBJ2-4; no clear D gene. The CDR3 sequence is 15 residues long. Germline-derived CDR1 and CDR2 are LNHNV and YYDKDF (reference sequence). V gave up 0 bases and J gave up 1 base, with 7 bases separating them. The CDR3 reads CATSRDANAKNIQYF. In DNA, the CDR3 is TGTGCCACCAGCAGAGATGCGAACGCCAAAAACATTCAGTACTTC.

The chain is built from TRBV7-2 and TRBJ2-6, with unresolved D. Germline assignment: CDR1 SGHTA and CDR2 FQGNSA. This CDR3 has 18 amino acids. The V end lost 1 base, the J end lost 1 base, and 14 bases lay between the germline ends. The CDR3 sequence: CASSLVAGSTSGANVLTF. Written as DNA, the CDR3 is TGTGCCAGCAGCTTAGTAGCTGGGTCCACGTCTGGGGCCAACGTCCTGACTTTC.

The chain links TRBV20-1 to TRBJ2-3; D ambiguous. The CDR3 has 13 residues. The V gene's germline CDR1 is DFQATT and CDR2 SNEGSKA (reference sequence). Trimming left V 3 bases short and J 0 bases short, with 7 bases between. CDR3 coding DNA: TGCAGTGCTAGTGACCGGAGCACAGATACGCAGTATTTT. Amino acid sequence: CSASDRSTDTQYF.

In DNA form, the CDR3 reads TGTGCCAGCAGCTTAAACGGGAGAGGGAGCAATGAGCAGTTCTTC. Protein: CASSLNGRGSNEQFF. The chain uses TRBV7-7 and TRBJ2-1, with TRBD2 as a possible D gene (6 bases). The CDR3 has 15 residues. Trimming removed 2 bases at V and 6 bases at J, with 14 bases between. Germline loops: CDR1 SSHAT, CDR2 FNYEAQ (reference sequence).

The gene calls are TRBV7-9 and TRBJ2-5; D may be TRBD1 (6 bases). The CDR3 runs to 13 residues. Per germline, CDR1 SEHNR and CDR2 FQNEAQ (reference sequence). Trimming pared 3 bases from V and 5 bases from J, leaving 10 bases between. CDR3 in DNA: TGTGCCAGCAGCTTTACTCAGGGGGAGACCCAGTACTTC. It codes for CASSFTQGETQYF.

There are a few counts of this clonotype. The chain combines TRBV15 with TRBJ2-7, with no clear D. Germline CDR1 is LNHNV and CDR2 is YYDKDF (reference sequence). V shed 1 base and J shed 7 bases, with 11 bases lying between them. The CDR3 sequence is 13 residues long. The CDR3 loop reads CATSRVNSKEQYF. In DNA form, the CDR3 reads TGTGCCACCAGCAGAGTTAATAGTAAGGAGCAGTACTTC.